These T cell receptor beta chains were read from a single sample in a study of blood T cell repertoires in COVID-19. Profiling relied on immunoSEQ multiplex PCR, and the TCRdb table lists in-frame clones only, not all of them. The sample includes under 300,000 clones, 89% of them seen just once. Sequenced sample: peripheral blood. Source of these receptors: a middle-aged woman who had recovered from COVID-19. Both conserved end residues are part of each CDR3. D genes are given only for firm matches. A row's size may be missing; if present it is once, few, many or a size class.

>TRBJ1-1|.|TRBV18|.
CASSPIRDTTEAFF
TGTGCCAGCTCACCAATCCGGGACACCACTGAAGCTTTCTTT
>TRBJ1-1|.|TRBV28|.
CASIGPAFF
TGTGCCAGCATCGGTCCAGCTTTCTTT
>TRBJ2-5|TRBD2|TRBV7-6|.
CASSLVIGTSGQETQYF
TGTGCCAGCAGCTTAGTTATAGGGACTAGCGGACAAGAGACCCAGTACTTC
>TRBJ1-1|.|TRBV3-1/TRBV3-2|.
CASTTDLNTEAFF
TGTGCCAGCACCACAGACCTTAACACTGAAGCTTTCTTT
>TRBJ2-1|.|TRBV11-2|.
CASSLQRVPSRFF
TGTGCCAGCAGCTTACAACGGGTCCCGAGTCGGTTCTTC
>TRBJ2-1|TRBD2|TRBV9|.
CASSVGGTSGMREQFF
TGTGCCAGCAGCGTAGGGGGGACTAGCGGGATGCGTGAGCAGTTCTTC
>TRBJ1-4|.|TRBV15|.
CATSRDFPLNEKLFF
TGTGCCACCAGCAGAGATTTCCCCTTAAATGAAAAACTGTTTTTT
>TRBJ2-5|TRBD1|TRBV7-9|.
CASSLLVSPTGGRETQYF
TGTGCCAGCAGCCTACTGGTCTCTCCGACAGGGGGCAGAGAGACCCAGTACTTC
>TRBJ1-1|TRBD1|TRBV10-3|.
CAISEKLGQGGLEAFF
TGTGCCATCAGTGAGAAGCTGGGACAGGGGGGACTTGAAGCTTTCTTT
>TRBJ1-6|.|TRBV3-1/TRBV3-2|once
CASSQAGYSPLHF
TGTGCCAGCAGCCAAGCAGGGTATTCACCCCTCCACTTT
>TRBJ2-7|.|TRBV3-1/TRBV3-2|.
CASSQAGRGVSYEQYF
TGTGCCAGCAGCCAGGCAGGGCGGGGCGTGTCCTACGAGCAGTACTTC
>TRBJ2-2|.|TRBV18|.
CASSLGLLNTGELFF
TGTGCCAGCTCACTTGGACTCCTGAACACCGGGGAGCTGTTTTTT
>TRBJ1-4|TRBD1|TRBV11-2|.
CASRGTGGGTNEKLFF
TGTGCCAGCAGAGGGACAGGGGGTGGAACTAATGAAAAACTGTTTTTT
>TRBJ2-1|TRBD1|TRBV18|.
CASSPRQGGDEQFF
TGTGCCAGCTCACCACGACAAGGGGGCGATGAGCAGTTCTTC
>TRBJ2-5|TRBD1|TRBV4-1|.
CASSPPGQGETQYF
TGCGCCAGCAGCCCACCCGGACAGGGGGAGACCCAGTACTTC
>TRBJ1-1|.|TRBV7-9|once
CASSQGWAGNAFF
TGTGCCAGCAGTCAGGGATGGGCAGGGAACGCTTTCTTT
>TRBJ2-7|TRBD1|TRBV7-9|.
CASSARQGATYEQYF
TGTGCCAGCAGCGCTCGACAGGGAGCGACCTACGAGCAGTACTTC
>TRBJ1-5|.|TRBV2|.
CASRTASNQPQHF
TGTGCCAGCAGAACAGCTAGCAATCAGCCCCAGCATTTT
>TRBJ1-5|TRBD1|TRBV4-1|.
CASSRGQGDQPQHF
TGCGCCAGCAGCCGGGGACAGGGGGATCAGCCCCAGCATTTT
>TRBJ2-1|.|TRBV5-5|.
CASHALGAPRGEQFF
TGTGCCAGCCACGCCTTGGGGGCACCTCGAGGTGAGCAGTTCTTC
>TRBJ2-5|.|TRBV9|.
CASSPDGVQETQYF
TGTGCCAGCAGCCCAGACGGGGTCCAAGAGACCCAGTACTTC
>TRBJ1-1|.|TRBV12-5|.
CASALNTEAFF
TGTGCTAGTGCCTTGAACACTGAAGCTTTCTTT
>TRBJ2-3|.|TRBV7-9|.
CASSPHSPKQGRRDTQYF
TGTGCCAGCAGCCCCCACTCCCCCAAACAGGGTCGACGGGATACGCAGTATTTT
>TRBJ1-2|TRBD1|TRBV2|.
CASSELRPQGVGYGYTF
TGTGCCAGCAGCGAGTTAAGACCACAGGGGGTCGGCTATGGCTACACCTTC
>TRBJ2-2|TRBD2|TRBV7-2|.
CASSLVLAGGSGELFF
TGTGCCAGCAGCTTAGTCCTAGCGGGAGGCTCCGGGGAGCTGTTTTTT
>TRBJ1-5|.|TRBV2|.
CASSEGGGASNQPQHF
TGTGCCAGCAGTGAAGGGGGAGGGGCCAGCAATCAGCCCCAGCATTTT
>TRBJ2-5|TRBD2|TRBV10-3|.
CAISSLAGEETQYF
TGTGCCATCAGTTCGCTAGCGGGAGAGGAGACCCAGTACTTC
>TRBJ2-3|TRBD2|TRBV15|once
CATSRGPPGLAGGDTQYF
TGTGCCACCAGCAGAGGTCCCCCGGGACTAGCGGGGGGGGACACGCAGTATTTT
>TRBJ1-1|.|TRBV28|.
CATSPGTEAFF
TGTGCCACCTCCCCCGGGACTGAAGCTTTCTTT
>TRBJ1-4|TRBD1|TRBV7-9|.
CASSFSGTGGRNEKLFF
TGTGCCAGCAGCTTCTCCGGGACAGGGGGCCGTAATGAAAAACTGTTTTTT
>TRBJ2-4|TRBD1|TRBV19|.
CASSKRPGQGGENIQYF
TGTGCCAGTAGTAAAAGACCGGGACAGGGTGGAGAAAACATTCAGTACTTC
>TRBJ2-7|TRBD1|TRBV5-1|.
CASSPGGAGTGLYEQYF
TGCGCCAGCAGCCCTGGCGGAGCGGGGACAGGGCTCTACGAGCAGTACTTC
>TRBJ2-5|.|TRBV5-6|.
CASSLVGGPGVETQYF
TGTGCCAGCAGCTTGGTCGGGGGGCCGGGGGTGGAGACCCAGTACTTC
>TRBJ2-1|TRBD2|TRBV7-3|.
CARTSGGADEQFF
TGTGCCAGGACTAGCGGGGGGGCAGATGAGCAGTTCTTC
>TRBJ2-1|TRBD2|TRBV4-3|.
CASSQELAGGQNEQFF
TGCGCCAGCAGCCAAGAACTAGCGGGAGGGCAGAATGAGCAGTTCTTC
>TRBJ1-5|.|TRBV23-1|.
CASGREDQPQHF
TGCGCCAGCGGCAGGGAGGATCAGCCCCAGCATTTT
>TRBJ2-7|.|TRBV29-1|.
CSAMVGRVSYEQYF
TGCAGCGCAATGGTCGGCAGGGTCTCCTACGAGCAGTACTTC
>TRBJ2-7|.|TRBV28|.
CASSTKFQGQLFEQYF
TGTGCCAGCAGTACCAAGTTCCAGGGTCAATTATTCGAGCAGTACTTC
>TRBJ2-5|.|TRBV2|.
CASTQGTHQETQYF
TGTGCCAGCACCCAAGGGACACACCAAGAGACCCAGTACTTC
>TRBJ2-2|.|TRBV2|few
CASRITNTGELFF
TGTGCCAGCAGAATTACGAACACCGGGGAGCTGTTTTTT
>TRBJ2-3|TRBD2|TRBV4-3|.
CASSQEGLAAYTDTQYF
TGCGCCAGCAGCCAAGAGGGACTAGCGGCTTACACAGATACGCAGTATTTT
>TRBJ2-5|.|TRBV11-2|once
CASSFGRVSETQYF
TGTGCCAGCAGCTTTGGCAGGGTCTCAGAGACCCAGTACTTC
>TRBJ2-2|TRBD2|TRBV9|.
CASSPVRGLAGVSTGELFF
TGTGCCAGCAGCCCCGTGAGGGGACTAGCGGGAGTCTCCACCGGGGAGCTGTTTTTT
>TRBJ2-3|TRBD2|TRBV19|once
CASSSRLAGADTQYF
TGTGCCAGTAGTTCTCGACTAGCGGGAGCAGATACGCAGTATTTT
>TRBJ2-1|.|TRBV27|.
CASSKRGGLGTEQFF
TGTGCCAGCAGCAAAAGGGGGGGGCTGGGGACTGAGCAGTTCTTC
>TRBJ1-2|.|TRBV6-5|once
CASSYRGGYGYTF
TGTGCCAGCAGTTACCGGGGGGGATATGGCTACACCTTC
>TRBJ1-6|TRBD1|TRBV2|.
CASSGQGGRNSPLHF
TGTGCCAGCAGCGGACAGGGCGGCCGGAATTCACCCCTCCACTTT
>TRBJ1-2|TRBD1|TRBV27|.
CASQGGGVDYTF
TGTGCCAGCCAGGGGGGCGGAGTGGACTACACCTTC
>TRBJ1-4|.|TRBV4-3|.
CASSQVRGGTTNEKLFF
TGCGCCAGCAGCCAAGTGAGGGGGGGGACGACTAATGAAAAACTGTTTTTT
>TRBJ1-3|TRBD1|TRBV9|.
CASSAHRDRASSGNTIYF
TGTGCCAGCAGCGCCCACCGGGACAGGGCGAGCTCTGGAAACACCATATATTTT
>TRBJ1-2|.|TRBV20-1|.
CSASLRGYTF
TGCAGTGCTAGCCTCCGTGGCTACACCTTC
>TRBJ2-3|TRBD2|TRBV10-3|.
CAILAGVSDTQYF
TGTGCCATCTTGGCGGGAGTCTCAGATACGCAGTATTTT
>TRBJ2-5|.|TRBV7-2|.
CASSLATEETQYF
TGTGCCAGCAGCTTAGCGACAGAAGAGACCCAGTACTTC
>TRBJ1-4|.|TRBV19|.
CASSTLSTTNEKLFF
TGTGCCAGTAGTACCCTCAGTACAACTAATGAAAAACTGTTTTTT
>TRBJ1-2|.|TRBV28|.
CASSRDQGFYGYTF
TGTGCCAGCAGCAGAGATCAGGGCTTCTATGGCTACACCTTC
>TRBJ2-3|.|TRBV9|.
CASSVAGTSTDTQYF
TGTGCCAGCAGCGTAGCGGGTACTAGCACAGATACGCAGTATTTT
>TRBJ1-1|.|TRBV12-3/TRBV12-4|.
CASSRTRTEAFF
TGTGCCAGCAGTAGGACTAGGACTGAAGCTTTCTTT
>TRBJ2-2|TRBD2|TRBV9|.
CASSVLGSGANTGELFF
TGTGCCAGCAGCGTACTCGGTAGCGGGGCGAACACCGGGGAGCTGTTTTTT